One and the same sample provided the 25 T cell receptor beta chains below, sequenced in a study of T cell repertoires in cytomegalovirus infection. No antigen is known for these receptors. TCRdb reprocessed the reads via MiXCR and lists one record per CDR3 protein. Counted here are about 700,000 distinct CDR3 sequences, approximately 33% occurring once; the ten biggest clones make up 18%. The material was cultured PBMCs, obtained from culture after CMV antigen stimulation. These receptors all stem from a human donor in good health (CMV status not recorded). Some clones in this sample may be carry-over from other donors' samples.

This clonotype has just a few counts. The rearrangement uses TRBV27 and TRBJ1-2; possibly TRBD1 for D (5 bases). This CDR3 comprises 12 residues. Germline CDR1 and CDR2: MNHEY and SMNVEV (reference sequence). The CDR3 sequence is CVVGGYFYGYTF. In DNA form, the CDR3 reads TGTGTCGTGGGGGGGTACTTCTATGGCTACACCTTC.

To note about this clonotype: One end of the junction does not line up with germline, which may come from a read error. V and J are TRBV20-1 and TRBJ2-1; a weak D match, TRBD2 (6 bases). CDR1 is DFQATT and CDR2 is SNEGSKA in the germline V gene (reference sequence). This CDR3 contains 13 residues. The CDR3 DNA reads TGCAGTCCTAGCGAGAGCTCCTACAATGAGCAGTTCTTC. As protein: CSPSESSYNEQFF.

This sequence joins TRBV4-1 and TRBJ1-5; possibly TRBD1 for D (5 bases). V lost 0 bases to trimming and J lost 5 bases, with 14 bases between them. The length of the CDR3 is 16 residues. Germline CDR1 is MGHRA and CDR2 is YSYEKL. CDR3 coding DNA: TGCGCCAGCAGCCAAGAACCCGGGGGAAGTGATCAGCCCCAGCATTTT. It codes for CASSQEPGGSDQPQHF.

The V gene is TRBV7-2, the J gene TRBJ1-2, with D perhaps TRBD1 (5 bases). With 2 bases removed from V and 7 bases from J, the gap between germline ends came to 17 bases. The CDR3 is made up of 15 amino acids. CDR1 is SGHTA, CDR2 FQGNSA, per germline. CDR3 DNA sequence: TGTGCCAGCAGCTTAAGCTCATGGGGGACCAGTGGCTACACCTTC. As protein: CASSLSSWGTSGYTF.

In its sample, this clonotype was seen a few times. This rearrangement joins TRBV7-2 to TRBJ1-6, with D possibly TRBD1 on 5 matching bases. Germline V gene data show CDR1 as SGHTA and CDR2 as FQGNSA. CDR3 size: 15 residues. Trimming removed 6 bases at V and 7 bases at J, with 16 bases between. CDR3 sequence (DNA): TGTGCCAGCAGTGCGAGGCAGGGCCGAAATTCACCCCTCCACTTT. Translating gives CASSARQGRNSPLHF.

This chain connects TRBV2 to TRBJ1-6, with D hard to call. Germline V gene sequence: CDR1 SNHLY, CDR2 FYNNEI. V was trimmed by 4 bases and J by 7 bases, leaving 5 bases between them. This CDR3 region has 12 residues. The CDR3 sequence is CASSGRNSPLHF. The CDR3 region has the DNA TGTGCCAGCAGTGGGAGGAATTCACCCCTCCACTTT.

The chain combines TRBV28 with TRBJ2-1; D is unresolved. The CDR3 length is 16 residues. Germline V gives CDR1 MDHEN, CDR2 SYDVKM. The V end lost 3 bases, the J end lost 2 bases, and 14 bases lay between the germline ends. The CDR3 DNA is TGTGCCAGCAGTTTGCGGCGGATCCACCCCTACAATGAGCAGTTCTTC. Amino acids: CASSLRRIHPYNEQFF.

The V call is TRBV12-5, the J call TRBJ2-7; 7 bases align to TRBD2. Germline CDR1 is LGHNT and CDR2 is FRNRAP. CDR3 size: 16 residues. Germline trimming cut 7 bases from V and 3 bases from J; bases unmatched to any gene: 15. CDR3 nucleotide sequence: TGTGCTAGTGTTCGTCCTAGCGGCGAGGGGAGCTACGAGCAGTACTTC. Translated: CASVRPSGEGSYEQYF.

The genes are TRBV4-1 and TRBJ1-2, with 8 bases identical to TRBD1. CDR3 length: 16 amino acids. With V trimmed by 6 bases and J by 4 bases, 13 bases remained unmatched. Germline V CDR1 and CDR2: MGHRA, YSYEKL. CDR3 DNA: TGCGCCAGCAGTCGTACAGGGGGGGCTACGAGCTATGGCTACACCTTC. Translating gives CASSRTGGATSYGYTF.

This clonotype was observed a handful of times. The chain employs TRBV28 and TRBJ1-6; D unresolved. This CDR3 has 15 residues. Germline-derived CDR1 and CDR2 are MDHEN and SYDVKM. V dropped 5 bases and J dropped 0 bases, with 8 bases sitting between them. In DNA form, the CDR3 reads TGTGCCAGCAGTCGGTGGGACTCCTATAATTCACCCCTCCACTTT. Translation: CASSRWDSYNSPLHF.

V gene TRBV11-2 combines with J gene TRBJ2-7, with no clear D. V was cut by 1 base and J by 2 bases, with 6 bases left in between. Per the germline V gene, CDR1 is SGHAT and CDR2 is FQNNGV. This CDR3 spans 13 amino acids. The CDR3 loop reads CASSLAVAYEQYF. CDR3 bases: TGTGCCAGCAGCTTAGCCGTAGCCTACGAGCAGTACTTC. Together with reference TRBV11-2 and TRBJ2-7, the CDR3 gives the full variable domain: EAGVAQSPRYKIIEKRQSVAFWCNPISGHATLYWYQQILGQGPKLLIQFQNNGVVDDSQLPKDRFSAERLKGVDSTLKIQPAKLEDSAVYLCASSLAVAYEQYFGPGTRLTVT.

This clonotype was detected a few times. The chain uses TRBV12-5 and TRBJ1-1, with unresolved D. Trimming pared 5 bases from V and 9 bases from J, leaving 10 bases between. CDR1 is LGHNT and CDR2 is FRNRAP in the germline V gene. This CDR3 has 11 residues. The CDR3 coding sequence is TGTGCTAGTGGTGCCGGACCTCAAGCTTTCTTT. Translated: CASGAGPQAFF.

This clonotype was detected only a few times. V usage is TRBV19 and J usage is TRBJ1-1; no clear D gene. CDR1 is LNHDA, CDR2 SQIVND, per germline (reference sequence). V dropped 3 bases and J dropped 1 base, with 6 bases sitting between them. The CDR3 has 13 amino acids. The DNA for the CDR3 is TGTGCCAGTAGTATCTTCCAGAACACTGAAGCTTTCTTT. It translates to CASSIFQNTEAFF.

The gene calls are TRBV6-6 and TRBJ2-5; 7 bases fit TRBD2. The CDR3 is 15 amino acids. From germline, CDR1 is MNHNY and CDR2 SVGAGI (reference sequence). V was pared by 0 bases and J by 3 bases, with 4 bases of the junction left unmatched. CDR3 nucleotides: TGTGCCAGCAGTTACTCGGGAGGGCCAGAAGAGACCCAGTACTTC. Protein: CASSYSGGPEETQYF.

CDR3 DNA sequence: TGTGCCAGCAGCGGAGAAATTTATAGCAATCAGCCCCAGCATTTT. The encoded protein is CASSGEIYSNQPQHF. The chain combines TRBV7-9 with TRBJ1-5; D is uncertain. Germline assignment: CDR1 SEHNR and CDR2 FQNEAQ (reference sequence). The germline V and J ends were trimmed by 5 bases and 0 bases, with 11 bases remaining between them. This CDR3 has 15 amino acids.

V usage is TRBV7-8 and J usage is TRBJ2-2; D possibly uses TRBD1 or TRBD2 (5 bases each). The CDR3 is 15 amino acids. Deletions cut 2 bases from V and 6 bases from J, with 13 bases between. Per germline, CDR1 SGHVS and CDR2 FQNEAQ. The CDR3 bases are TGTGCCAGCAGCTTATTCGGGACGTTCGCCGGGGAGCTGTTTTTT. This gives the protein CASSLFGTFAGELFF.

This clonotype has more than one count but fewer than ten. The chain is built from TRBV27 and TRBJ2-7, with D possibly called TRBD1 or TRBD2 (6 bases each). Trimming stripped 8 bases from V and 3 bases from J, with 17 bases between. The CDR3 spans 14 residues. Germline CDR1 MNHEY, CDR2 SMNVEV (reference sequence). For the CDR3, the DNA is TGTGCCAGCGCTCAATGGGGGGCGAACTACGAGCAGTACTTC. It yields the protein CASAQWGANYEQYF.

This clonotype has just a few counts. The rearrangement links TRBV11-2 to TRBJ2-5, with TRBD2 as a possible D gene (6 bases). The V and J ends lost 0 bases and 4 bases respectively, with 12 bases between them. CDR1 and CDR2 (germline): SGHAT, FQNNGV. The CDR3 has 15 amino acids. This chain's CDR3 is CASSLDGSRLETQYF. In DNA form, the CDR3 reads TGTGCCAGCAGCTTAGACGGGAGCCGATTAGAGACCCAGTACTTC. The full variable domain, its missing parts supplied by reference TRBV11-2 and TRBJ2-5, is EAGVAQSPRYKIIEKRQSVAFWCNPISGHATLYWYQQILGQGPKLLIQFQNNGVVDDSQLPKDRFSAERLKGVDSTLKIQPAKLEDSAVYLCASSLDGSRLETQYFGPGTRLLVL.

As DNA, the CDR3 is TGTGCCAGCAGCCGAGACAGGGGAGGGACTGGGGCCAACGTCCTGACTTTC. This encodes CASSRDRGGTGANVLTF. The chain joins TRBV6-5 to TRBJ2-6; D possibly corresponds to TRBD1 (8 bases). In germline, CDR1 is MNHEY, CDR2 SVGAGI. The CDR3 sequence is 17 residues long. Trimming removed 6 bases at V and 2 bases at J, with 17 bases between.

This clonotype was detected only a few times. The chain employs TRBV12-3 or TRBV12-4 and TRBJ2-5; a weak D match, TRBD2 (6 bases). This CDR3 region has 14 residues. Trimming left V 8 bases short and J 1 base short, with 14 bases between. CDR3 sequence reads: CASSSGTRQETQYF. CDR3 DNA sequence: TGTGCCAGCTCGAGTGGGACTCGCCAAGAGACCCAGTACTTC.

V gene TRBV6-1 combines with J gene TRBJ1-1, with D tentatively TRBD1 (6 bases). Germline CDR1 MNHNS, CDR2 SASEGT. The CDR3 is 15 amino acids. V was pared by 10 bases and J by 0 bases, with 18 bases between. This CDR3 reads CATGQRGQMNTEAFF. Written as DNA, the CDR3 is TGTGCCACGGGCCAGCGGGGGCAAATGAACACTGAAGCTTTCTTT.

DNA of the CDR3: TGTGCCAGCAGCCGAGTAACTGAAGCTTTCTTT. Translated, it gives CASSRVTEAFF. This chain links TRBV9 with TRBJ1-1; D is unresolved. V was pared by 4 bases and J by 5 bases, with 6 bases between. Germline CDR1 and CDR2: SGDLS and YYNGEE. The CDR3 spans 11 residues.

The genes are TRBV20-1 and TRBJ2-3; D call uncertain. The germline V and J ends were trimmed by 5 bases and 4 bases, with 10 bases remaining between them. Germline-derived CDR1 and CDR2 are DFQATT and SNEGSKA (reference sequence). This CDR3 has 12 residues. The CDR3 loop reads CSAPRRADTQYF. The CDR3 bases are TGCAGTGCTCCCCGACGGGCAGATACGCAGTATTTT.

The CDR3 DNA reads as TGTGCCAGCAGTTTAAAGGGACAGGGAGCCTACGAGCAGTACTTC. It specifies CASSLKGQGAYEQYF. The chain recombines TRBV12-3 or TRBV12-4 with TRBJ2-7, with 9 bases lining up with TRBD1. The V segment lost 2 bases and the J segment 2 bases; nucleotides outside the gene matches: 4. The CDR3 covers 15 residues.

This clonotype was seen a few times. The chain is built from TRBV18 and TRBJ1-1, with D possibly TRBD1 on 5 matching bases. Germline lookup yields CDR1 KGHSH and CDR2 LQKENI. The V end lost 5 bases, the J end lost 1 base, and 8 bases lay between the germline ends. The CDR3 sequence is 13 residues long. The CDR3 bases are TGTGCCAGCTCAGACGACAGGAACACTGAAGCTTTCTTT. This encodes CASSDDRNTEAFF.